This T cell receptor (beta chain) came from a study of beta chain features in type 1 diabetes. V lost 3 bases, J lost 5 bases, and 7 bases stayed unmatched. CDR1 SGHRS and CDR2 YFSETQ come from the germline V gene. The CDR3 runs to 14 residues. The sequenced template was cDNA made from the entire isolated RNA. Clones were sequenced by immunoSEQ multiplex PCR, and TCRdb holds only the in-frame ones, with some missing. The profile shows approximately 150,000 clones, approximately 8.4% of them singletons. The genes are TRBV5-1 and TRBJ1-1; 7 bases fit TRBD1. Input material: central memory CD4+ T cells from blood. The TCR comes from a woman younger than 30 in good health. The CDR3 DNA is TGCGCCAGCAGCTACACAGGGGCAGGAACTGAAGCTTTCTTT. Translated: CASSYTGAGTEAFF. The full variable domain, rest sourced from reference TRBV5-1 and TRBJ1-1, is KAGVTQTPRYLIKTRGQQVTLSCSPISGHRSVSWYQQTPGQGLQFLFEYFSETQRNKGNFPGRFSGRQFSNSRSEMNVSTLELGDSALYLCASSYTGAGTEAFFGQGTRLTVV.